Shown below are 7 T cell receptor beta chains from a single sample sequenced in a study of blood T cells in healthy people across ages. A second PCR, run for about 7 to 11 cycles, used a sample-barcoded 5' primer plus a J-beta primer mix. One entry per CDR3 protein, called by TCRdb with MiXCR from the 5' RACE reads. The data hold 700,000 or so distinct CDR3 sequences, with roughly 41% observed a single time. The sequencing input was blood. The receptors derive from a man older than 75 in good health.

This clonotype was recorded many times. The chain links TRBV6-6 to TRBJ2-5; no firm D call. Germline loops: CDR1 MNHNY, CDR2 SVGAGI (reference sequence). The CDR3 loop spans 15 amino acids. V gave up 5 bases and J gave up 5 bases, with 18 bases separating them. The CDR3 protein is CASSPKTGIGETQYF. The CDR3 DNA reads as TGTGCCAGCAGTCCCAAGACGGGTATTGGTGAGACCCAGTACTTC.

The table lists this clonotype with a few counts. CDR3 loop: CASSPRALAGDQETQYF. The CDR3 DNA reads as TGTGCCAGCAGTCCTCGTGCACTAGCGGGGGACCAAGAGACCCAGTACTTC. The chain combines TRBV6-1 with TRBJ2-5; 11 positions match TRBD2. Trimming at V came to 5 bases and at J to 0 bases, leaving 8 bases not matched to a gene. The CDR3 contains 17 residues. The germline CDR1 and CDR2 sequences are MNHNS and SASEGT.

This clonotype has only a few counts. The chain joins TRBV20-1 to TRBJ1-2, with D maybe TRBD1 (5 bases). The ends were cut back, 0 bases at V and 7 bases at J, with 18 bases in the middle. Looked up from germline, CDR1 is DFQATT and CDR2 is SNEGSKA (reference sequence). This CDR3 has 15 amino acids. In nucleotides, the CDR3 is TGCAGTGCTAGAGAACCTACCCGGGGGATTGGTGGCTACACCTTC. It specifies CSAREPTRGIGGYTF.

The V gene is TRBV2, the J gene TRBJ2-1; possible D gene TRBD2, 7 bases. V was cut by 8 bases and J by 5 bases, with 13 bases left in between. Germline V lookup: CDR1 SNHLY, CDR2 FYNNEI. This CDR3 has 13 residues. CDR3 sequence (DNA): TGTGCCAGCGGGAGGGGGGGTAACAATGAGCAGTTCTTC. It translates to CASGRGGNNEQFF.

V and J are TRBV7-8 and TRBJ1-6, with D maybe TRBD1 (5 bases). The CDR3 totals 16 residues. Germline values: CDR1 SGHVS, CDR2 FQNEAQ. Between the trimmed V and J ends, which lost 1 base and 4 bases, there was a span of 11 bases. The CDR3 loop is CASSLEGRTYNSPLHF. The DNA of the CDR3 is TGTGCCAGCAGCTTAGAGGGGAGAACTTATAATTCACCCCTCCACTTT.

With regard to this clonotype: Relative to the germline gene, one junction end is altered; a read error may explain this. V is TRBV6-2 or TRBV6-3 and J is TRBJ2-6, with D perhaps TRBD1 (5 bases). This CDR3 comprises 15 residues. CDR1 is MNHEY, CDR2 SVGEGT, per germline. CDR3 in amino acids: CASSYSRSGADVLTF. The CDR3 nucleotides read TGTGCCAGCAGTTACAGCCGCTCTGGGGCCGACGTCCTGACTTTC.

The DNA for the CDR3 is TGTGCCACCAGTGATTCGCCTTCAGGATCGGCTAATGAAAAACTGTTTTTT. Protein product: CATSDSPSGSANEKLFF. The chain carries TRBV24-1 and TRBJ1-4; no clear D gene. Trimming pared 2 bases from V and 3 bases from J, leaving 15 bases between. The V gene's germline CDR1 is KGHDR and CDR2 SFDVKD. The CDR3 spans 17 residues.